These 26 T cell receptor beta chains came from one sample sequenced in a study of blood T cell repertoires in COVID-19. Repertoires were generated with immunoSEQ multiplex PCR, while TCRdb's copy carries only in-frame clones and drops some. The table shows about 220,000 clones, with 90% occurring only once. Source material: PBMCs or T cells enriched from blood (not recorded which). The receptors shown here come from a man aged 25 to 40 who had been exposed to COVID-19.

The rearrangement joins TRBV5-1 to TRBJ2-3; 7 bases are shared with TRBD1. Germline V lookup: CDR1 SGHRS, CDR2 YFSETQ. The CDR3 has 15 residues. The V segment lost 5 bases and the J segment 2 bases; nucleotides outside the gene matches: 8. The CDR3 DNA sequence: TGCGCCAGCAGTTTCCGAGGGGGCCCCACAGATACGCAGTATTTT. It encodes CASSFRGGPTDTQYF.

The chain is built from TRBV27 and TRBJ2-2; no clear D. The germline V and J ends were trimmed by 0 bases and 0 bases, with 5 bases remaining between them. The CDR3 is 15 residues long. Germline lookup yields CDR1 MNHEY and CDR2 SMNVEV (reference sequence). The CDR3 nucleotides are TGTGCCAGCAGTTTATCTCGTCCGAACACCGGGGAGCTGTTTTTT. Translated: CASSLSRPNTGELFF.

This clone was observed a few times. The chain combines TRBV9 with TRBJ1-6; D is unresolved. V was clipped by 0 bases and J by 3 bases, with 7 bases between them. CDR3 length: 15 residues. The germline V gene encodes CDR1 SGDLS and CDR2 YYNGEE. CDR3 sequence (DNA): TGTGCCAGCAGCGTAGATGGCCTCTATAATTCACCCCTCCACTTT. Its translation: CASSVDGLYNSPLHF.

This clone was observed once. The rearrangement links TRBV14 to TRBJ1-2, with D tentatively TRBD1 (6 bases). The CDR3 contains 14 residues. Germline assignment: CDR1 SGHDN and CDR2 FVKESK. Trimming left V 2 bases short and J 2 bases short, with 9 bases between. The CDR3 nucleotides are TGTGCCAGCAGCCAACTTCAGGGGAACTATGGCTACACCTTC. It specifies CASSQLQGNYGYTF.

This rearrangement joins TRBV10-3 to TRBJ2-7, with a tentative D call TRBD2 (6 bases). This CDR3 spans 12 amino acids. Germline lookup yields CDR1 ENHRY and CDR2 SYGVKD. The V end lost 4 bases, the J end lost 6 bases, and 10 bases lay between the germline ends. CDR3 bases: TGTGCCATCAGTGCGCGGGGTGGCGAGCAGTACTTC. The encoded protein is CAISARGGEQYF.

The rearrangement uses TRBV7-7 and TRBJ1-2; TRBD1 is a possible D gene (6 bases). Trimming took 5 bases from V and 7 from J, leaving 23 bases between them. There are 16 residues in the CDR3. The germline V gene encodes CDR1 SSHAT and CDR2 FNYEAQ (reference sequence). The CDR3 spells CASSTRGQSGRSGYTF. The CDR3 bases are TGTGCCAGCAGCACCCGCGGACAGAGCGGGAGAAGTGGCTACACCTTC. The whole variable domain, filled in from reference TRBV7-7 and TRBJ1-2, reads GAGVSQSPRYKVTKRGQDVTLRCDPISSHATLYWYQQALGQGPEFLTYFNYEAQPDKSGLPSDRFSAERPEGSISTLTIQRTEQRDSAMYRCASSTRGQSGRSGYTFGSGTRLTVV.

The chain carries TRBV7-2 and TRBJ2-7, with 7 bases lining up with TRBD1. The germline gives CDR1 SGHTA, CDR2 FQGNSA. There are 14 residues in the CDR3. The trim removed 5 bases at V and 2 bases at J, leaving 6 bases unmatched. The CDR3 DNA follows: TGTGCCAGCAGCCCTCGACAGGGTGCCTACGAGCAGTACTTC. Protein product: CASSPRQGAYEQYF.

The chain uses TRBV14 and TRBJ2-2; 7 bases map to TRBD2. Germline assignment: CDR1 SGHDN and CDR2 FVKESK. Unmatched junction bases numbered 2, after V lost 6 bases and J lost 1 base. The CDR3 consists of 14 residues. The CDR3 DNA reads as TGTGCCAGCAGAGCTAGCGGGAACACCGGGGAGCTGTTTTTT. Protein: CASRASGNTGELFF.

The genes are TRBV5-4 and TRBJ1-2; weak D call: TRBD1 (6 bases). Germline lookup yields CDR1 SGHNT and CDR2 YYREEE (reference sequence). Trimming shortened V by 0 bases and J by 6 bases, and 18 bases separated the two germline ends. The CDR3 spans 16 residues. Here the CDR3 reads CASSLGLRGSGDGYTF. The CDR3 DNA reads TGTGCCAGCAGCTTGGGGTTGAGGGGGTCTGGGGATGGCTACACCTTC.

The rearrangement joins TRBV3-1 (or the pseudogene TRBV3-2) to TRBJ1-2, with TRBD1 matching 9 bases. In germline, CDR1 is LGHDT, CDR2 YNNKEL (reference sequence). V lost 5 bases and J lost 8; bases outside the gene matches: 3. This CDR3 spans 12 amino acids. CDR3 amino acids: CASSGTGSGYTF. CDR3 DNA sequence: TGTGCCAGCAGCGGGACAGGGAGCGGCTACACCTTC.

The chain uses TRBV5-1 and TRBJ1-3; the D is unclear. The CDR3 loop spans 16 amino acids. Germline CDR1 reads SGHRS; CDR2 reads YFSETQ. Trimming removed 0 bases at V and 2 bases at J, with 12 bases between. The CDR3 reads CASSLEGGQAGNTIYF. The CDR3, as DNA: TGCGCCAGCAGCTTGGAAGGAGGGCAGGCTGGAAACACCATATATTTT.

This chain links TRBV6-4 with TRBJ2-3; weak D call: TRBD2 (5 bases). In germline, CDR1 is MRHNA, CDR2 SNTAGT. The ends were cut back, 0 bases at V and 1 base at J, with 11 bases in the middle. CDR3 length: 16 residues. This CDR3 reads CASSDSRGSGTDTQYF. CDR3 DNA sequence: TGTGCCAGCAGTGACTCTCGGGGAAGTGGCACAGATACGCAGTATTTT.

The V call is TRBV18, the J call TRBJ1-4; D is ambiguous. CDR3 length equals 14 residues. V was shortened by 5 bases and J by 2 bases, with 9 bases between the two germline ends. Germline V gene sequence: CDR1 KGHSH, CDR2 LQKENI. For the CDR3, the DNA is TGTGCCAGCTCAAGGTCAGCGACTAATGAAAAACTGTTTTTT. It codes for CASSRSATNEKLFF. The whole variable domain, remainder taken from reference TRBV18 and TRBJ1-4, is NAGVMQNPRHLVRRRGQEARLRCSPMKGHSHVYWYRQLPEEGLKFMVYLQKENIIDESGMPKERFSAEFPKEGPSILRIQQVVRGDSAAYFCASSRSATNEKLFFGSGTQLSVL.

The chain combines TRBV3-1 (or the pseudogene TRBV3-2) with TRBJ1-6; tentatively, D is TRBD1 (6 bases). Germline V gene data show CDR1 as LGHDT and CDR2 as YNNKEL (reference sequence). The CDR3 runs to 14 residues. The V end lost 0 bases, the J end lost 11 bases, and 11 bases lay between the germline ends. In nucleotides, the CDR3 is TGTGCCAGCAGCCAAGAGTTGAGGGGGACACCCCTCCACTTT. It yields the protein CASSQELRGTPLHF.

This clone was recorded only once. V is TRBV14 and J is TRBJ2-5, with D unresolved. Trimming removed 0 bases at V and 5 bases at J, with 19 bases between. From germline, CDR1 is SGHDN and CDR2 FVKESK. This CDR3 has 17 residues. CDR3 sequence (DNA): TGTGCCAGCAGCCAAGATAGCAGACTCTTCACCCGGGAGACCCAGTACTTC. Translation gives CASSQDSRLFTRETQYF. The variable domain in full, completed from reference TRBV14 and TRBJ2-5, reads EAGVTQFPSHSVIEKGQTVTLRCDPISGHDNLYWYRRVMGKEIKFLLHFVKESKQDESGMPNNRFLAERTGGTYSTLKVQPAELEDSGVYFCASSQDSRLFTRETQYFGPGTRLLVL.

This clone was seen a single time. This rearrangement joins TRBV10-1 to TRBJ1-2, with TRBD1 identical over 8 bases. V lost 2 bases to trimming and J lost 0 bases; unmatched junction nucleotides: 5. Germline V gene lookup returns CDR1 WNHNN and CDR2 SYGVQD (reference sequence). The CDR3 has 16 amino acids. The CDR3 sequence: CASSERGDRTNYGYTF. CDR3 DNA sequence: TGCGCCAGCAGTGAGAGGGGGGACAGGACTAACTATGGCTACACCTTC.

V is TRBV19 and J is TRBJ1-2; 7 nucleotides match TRBD1. The CDR3 has 16 residues. Looked up from germline, CDR1 is LNHDA and CDR2 is SQIVND (reference sequence). V dropped 5 bases and J dropped 0; count of bases not matched to a gene: 9. The CDR3 region is CASSPFLTGTNYGYTF. The CDR3 DNA reads TGTGCCAGTAGTCCCTTCCTGACAGGGACTAACTATGGCTACACCTTC.

Only one count was recorded for this clone. This sequence joins TRBV19 and TRBJ2-3, with a possible D match to TRBD1 (5 bases). V gave up 4 bases and J gave up 2 bases, with 10 bases separating them. CDR1 is LNHDA and CDR2 is SQIVND in the germline V gene (reference sequence). The CDR3 is made up of 14 amino acids. Here the CDR3 DNA reads TGTGCCAGTAGTAGTCAGGGTCTCACAGATACGCAGTATTTT. Translated: CASSSQGLTDTQYF.

The J gene is TRBJ2-5, the V gene TRBV7-8, with D uncertain. V shed 4 bases and J shed 3 bases, with 15 bases lying between them. CDR3 length: 15 amino acids. Germline-derived CDR1 and CDR2 are SGHVS and FQNEAQ. DNA for the CDR3: TGTGCCAGCAGCTCTAGGCCCCGGTTGGAAGAGACCCAGTACTTC. Translation: CASSSRPRLEETQYF. Complete variable domain (other parts from reference TRBV7-8 and TRBJ2-5): GAGVSQSPRYKVAKRGQDVALRCDPISGHVSLFWYQQALGQGPEFLTYFQNEAQLDKSGLPSDRFFAERPEGSVSTLKIQRTQQEDSAVYLCASSSRPRLEETQYFGPGTRLLVL.

V usage is TRBV15 and J usage is TRBJ1-4; D is unclear. This CDR3 has 18 residues. From germline, CDR1 is LNHNV and CDR2 YYDKDF (reference sequence). The V end was cut by 0 bases, the J end by 6 bases, with 20 bases between. This chain's CDR3 is CATSRDPGLRGSYEKLFF. DNA for the CDR3: TGTGCCACCAGCAGAGATCCGGGCCTCAGAGGGTCCTATGAAAAACTGTTTTTT.

The CDR3 region has the DNA TGTGCCAGCTCCGGGACTATCTACTACAATGAGCAGTTCTTC. Translated, it gives CASSGTIYYNEQFF. This chain joins TRBV9 and TRBJ2-1; 7 nucleotides align to TRBD2. Germline CDR1 reads SGDLS; CDR2 reads YYNGEE. Unmatched junction bases numbered 7, after V lost 7 bases and J lost 3 bases. This CDR3 spans 14 amino acids.

V is TRBV7-2 and J is TRBJ2-2; D unresolved. In germline, CDR1 is SGHTA, CDR2 FQGNSA. CDR3 length equals 13 residues. V lost 5 bases and J lost 3, with 7 bases in between. In DNA, the CDR3 is TGTGCCAGCAGCACGCACTACACCGGGGAGCTGTTTTTT. This sequence encodes CASSTHYTGELFF.

The genes are TRBV19 and TRBJ1-5; D perhaps matches TRBD1 (5 bases). The CDR3 has 13 residues. V was clipped by 5 bases and J by 9 bases, with 14 bases between them. CDR1 and CDR2 (germline): LNHDA, SQIVND (reference sequence). The CDR3 sequence is CASSGQLRGPQHF. The CDR3, as DNA: TGTGCCAGTAGTGGACAACTCCGTGGGCCCCAGCATTTT.

This rearrangement joins TRBV7-2 to TRBJ2-7; 9 bases are shared with TRBD1. J lost 6 bases, V lost 5 bases, and 8 bases had no gene match. CDR1 SGHTA and CDR2 FQGNSA come from the germline V gene. This CDR3 contains 14 residues. The CDR3 nucleotides are TGTGCCAGCAGCCACCCGGGACAGGGTCGCGAGCAGTACTTC. It is translated as CASSHPGQGREQYF.

V and J are TRBV5-1 and TRBJ2-2; 7 bases are a match to TRBD2. Germline trimming cut 5 bases from V and 4 bases from J; bases unmatched to any gene: 5. Germline CDR1 is SGHRS and CDR2 is YFSETQ. The CDR3 contains 14 residues. DNA of the CDR3: TGCGCCAGCAGTACGACTAGCTCCACCGGGGAGCTGTTTTTT. As protein: CASSTTSSTGELFF.

The chain links TRBV19 to TRBJ1-1; 9 positions agree with TRBD1. The ends lost 4 bases at V and 1 base at J; junction bases unmatched: 4. The CDR3 has 15 amino acids. The germline V gene encodes CDR1 LNHDA and CDR2 SQIVND (reference sequence). CDR3 in amino acids: CASSTDRGANTEAFF. For the CDR3, the DNA is TGTGCCAGTAGTACCGACAGGGGGGCGAACACTGAAGCTTTCTTT.